Listed here are 25 T cell receptor beta chains from one sample, sequenced in a study of response to subunit inactivated influenza vaccine. Each CDR3 protein is one row after TCRdb ran MiXCR on the RT-PCR reads. This sample has some 500,000 distinct CDR3 sequences; about 25% occur once, and the top ten carry 1.5% to 2%. The starting material was CD4+ T cells sorted from PBMCs, obtained roughly 5 days after vaccination. The origin of the receptors is a man over 45 who received an inactivated influenza vaccine.

The V call is TRBV24-1, the J call TRBJ2-2, with D hard to call. The ends were cut back, 6 bases at V and 3 bases at J, with 7 bases in the middle. This CDR3 contains 13 residues. CDR1 KGHDR and CDR2 SFDVKD come from the germline V gene. CDR3 sequence: CATSRSYTGELFF. The CDR3 nucleotides read TGTGCCACCAGTCGCAGTTACACCGGGGAGCTGTTTTTT.

The V and J genes are TRBV20-1 and TRBJ1-3, with D unresolved. This CDR3 has 14 amino acids. With 1 base removed from V and 0 bases from J, the gap between germline ends came to 7 bases. Looked up from germline, CDR1 is DFQATT and CDR2 is SNEGSKA (reference sequence). CDR3 protein: CSARGRVSGNTIYF. In DNA form, the CDR3 reads TGCAGTGCTAGAGGTCGGGTCTCTGGAAACACCATATATTTT.

This clonotype showed up many times. This CDR3 reads CASRPDSSYEQYF. DNA of the CDR3: TGTGCCAGCAGACCCGACAGCTCCTACGAGCAGTACTTC. V and J are TRBV12-3 or TRBV12-4 and TRBJ2-7, with a tentative D call TRBD1 (5 bases). The CDR3 sequence is 13 residues long. Trimming took off 6 bases at V and 0 bases at J, with 9 bases between the two ends.

The rearrangement links TRBV2 to TRBJ2-3, with TRBD2 identical over 7 bases. This CDR3 spans 17 amino acids. Germline assignment: CDR1 SNHLY and CDR2 FYNNEI. J was trimmed by 4 bases and V by 7 bases; bases with no gene match: 17. The CDR3 sequence is CASTPGGGPFRSDTQYF. The CDR3 coding sequence is TGTGCCAGCACCCCCGGGGGAGGGCCGTTTCGATCAGATACGCAGTATTTT.

This clonotype turned up a few times. The chain joins TRBV29-1 to TRBJ2-5; a possible D gene is TRBD1 (6 bases). The length of the CDR3 is 17 residues. From germline, CDR1 is SQVTM and CDR2 ANQGSEA. V lost 1 base, J lost 5 bases, and 23 bases lay in between. The CDR3 DNA is TGCAGCGTTGAAGGAGTCCACGGGACACCCCGGGTGGAGACCCAGTACTTC. The encoded protein is CSVEGVHGTPRVETQYF. Drawing the rest from reference TRBV29-1 and TRBJ2-5, the complete variable domain is SAVISQKPSRDICQRGTSLTIQCQVDSQVTMMFWYRQQPGQSLTLIATANQGSEATYESGFVIDKFPISRPNLTFSTLTVSNMSPEDSSIYLCSVEGVHGTPRVETQYFGPGTRLLVL.

The CDR3, as DNA: TGTGCCAGCTCACCCCAACAGGGGGCCTACGAGCAGTACTTC. This gives the protein CASSPQQGAYEQYF. V usage is TRBV18 and J usage is TRBJ2-7; 8 nucleotides line up with TRBD1. CDR1 is KGHSH and CDR2 is LQKENI in the germline V gene. V lost 3 bases to trimming and J lost 2 bases; unmatched junction nucleotides: 3. This CDR3 is 14 amino acids long.

There are a few counts of this clonotype. The chain couples TRBV5-1 to TRBJ1-1, with 8 bases identical to TRBD1. Germline V CDR1 and CDR2: SGHRS, YFSETQ. V lost 4 bases to trimming and J lost 0 bases; unmatched junction nucleotides: 5. The CDR3 consists of 15 residues. The CDR3 DNA follows: TGCGCCAGCAGCCCTCGGACAGGGATGAACACTGAAGCTTTCTTT. Protein product: CASSPRTGMNTEAFF.

The chain recombines TRBV20-1 with TRBJ1-1; a possible D gene is TRBD1 (5 bases). Germline V lookup: CDR1 DFQATT, CDR2 SNEGSKA (reference sequence). The CDR3 spans 13 residues. Trimming took off 4 bases at V and 2 bases at J, with 11 bases between the two ends. Here the CDR3 reads CSATRAPNTEAFF. In nucleotides, the CDR3 is TGCAGTGCTACCAGGGCCCCAAACACTGAAGCTTTCTTT.

The rearrangement joins TRBV10-2 to TRBJ2-1; 8 bases fit TRBD1. Per the germline V gene, CDR1 is WSHSY and CDR2 is SAAADI. The CDR3 runs to 15 residues. J gave up 7 bases and V 5 bases, and 10 bases lay outside the gene matches. The CDR3 sequence: CASSPGQGLRNEQFF. DNA for the CDR3: TGCGCCAGCAGTCCTGGACAGGGTCTTCGGAATGAGCAGTTCTTC.

V usage is TRBV20-1 and J usage is TRBJ2-4; maybe TRBD1 (6 bases). Deletions cut 6 bases from V and 8 bases from J, with 17 bases between. Germline V CDR1 and CDR2: DFQATT, SNEGSKA (reference sequence). The CDR3 has 13 residues. The CDR3 here is CSASQKGVDIQYF. DNA of the CDR3: TGCAGTGCAAGCCAGAAGGGGGTGGACATTCAGTACTTC.

The V and J genes are TRBV4-3 and TRBJ1-4; D call uncertain. CDR3 length: 17 amino acids. CDR1 LGHNA and CDR2 YSLEER come from the germline V gene. V lost 3 bases to trimming and J lost 0 bases, with 14 bases between them. CDR3 protein: CASSQRIQQATNEKLFF. The CDR3 region has the DNA TGCGCCAGCAGCCAGAGAATACAGCAAGCAACTAATGAAAAACTGTTTTTT.

This chain links TRBV7-2 with TRBJ2-7; 9 positions agree with TRBD2. Unmatched junction bases numbered 4, after V lost 5 bases and J lost 5 bases. Germline V gene sequence: CDR1 SGHTA, CDR2 FQGNSA. The CDR3 covers 13 residues. The CDR3 DNA is TGTGCCAGCAGCCGTAGCGGGAGCGACGAGCAGTACTTC. Its protein is CASSRSGSDEQYF.

This clonotype came up a few times. This chain uses TRBV5-1 with TRBJ2-3; D perhaps matches TRBD2 (6 bases). V lost 5 bases and J 2 bases, leaving 15 bases between the germline ends. Germline CDR1 SGHRS, CDR2 YFSETQ. This CDR3 has 15 amino acids. CDR3 nucleotide sequence: TGCGCCAGCAGATCAGGCGGGACCACCACAGATACGCAGTATTTT. Amino acids: CASRSGGTTTDTQYF.

V and J are TRBV20-1 and TRBJ1-1; a weak D match, TRBD1 (6 bases). The V gene lost 5 bases and the J gene lost 8 bases, with 15 bases spanning the gap. From germline, CDR1 is DFQATT and CDR2 SNEGSKA (reference sequence). The length of the CDR3 is 12 residues. The CDR3 reads CSAPKGGREAFF. The CDR3 coding sequence is TGCAGTGCTCCGAAGGGGGGGCGGGAAGCTTTCTTT.

Ten or more counts support this clonotype. This sequence joins TRBV20-1 and TRBJ2-1; D not certain. The CDR3 contains 12 residues. In germline, CDR1 is DFQATT, CDR2 SNEGSKA (reference sequence). Trimming removed 1 base at V and 7 bases at J, with 8 bases between. CDR3 nucleotides: TGCAGTGCTAGAGCGTGGGAAAATGAGCAGTTCTTC. Protein product: CSARAWENEQFF.

Only a few counts were recorded for this clonotype. The rearrangement links TRBV28 to TRBJ2-7; TRBD2 matches 10 bases. J lost 0 bases, V lost 8 bases, and 7 bases had no gene match. Germline V lookup: CDR1 MDHEN, CDR2 SYDVKM. CDR3 length: 15 residues. CDR3 sequence: CASQTSGLSSYEQYF. The CDR3 DNA sequence: TGTGCCAGCCAGACTAGCGGGCTTAGCTCCTACGAGCAGTACTTC.

The chain is built from TRBV5-1 and TRBJ2-2; possibly TRBD2 for D (5 bases). The CDR3 spans 15 residues. Trimming removed 0 bases at V and 4 bases at J, with 10 bases between. The germline V gene encodes CDR1 SGHRS and CDR2 YFSETQ. The chain's CDR3 is CASSLALSGTGELFF. CDR3 coding DNA: TGCGCCAGCAGCTTGGCCTTAAGCGGCACCGGGGAGCTGTTTTTT. Complete variable domain (other parts from reference TRBV5-1 and TRBJ2-2): KAGVTQTPRYLIKTRGQQVTLSCSPISGHRSVSWYQQTPGQGLQFLFEYFSETQRNKGNFPGRFSGRQFSNSRSEMNVSTLELGDSALYLCASSLALSGTGELFFGEGSRLTVL.

This chain connects TRBV6-2 or TRBV6-3 to TRBJ2-5; D is possibly TRBD1 (6 bases). V shed 0 bases and J shed 1 base, with 12 bases lying between them. This CDR3 spans 16 amino acids. The germline gives CDR1 MNHEY, CDR2 SVGEGT. The CDR3 bases are TGTGCCAGCAGTTACTCGACCAGGGGTGGCCAAGAGACCCAGTACTTC. The encoded protein is CASSYSTRGGQETQYF.

The CDR3 bases are TGCGCCAGCAGCACGGGACAGGGTTACACTGAAGCTTTCTTT. Its translation: CASSTGQGYTEAFF. The chain is built from TRBV5-1 and TRBJ1-1; 9 bases align to TRBD1. Germline CDR1 reads SGHRS; CDR2 reads YFSETQ. With 4 bases clipped from V and 3 bases from J, the junction kept 4 bases outside the gene matches. This CDR3 comprises 14 residues.

The J gene is TRBJ2-2, the V gene TRBV20-1; D may correspond to TRBD1 or TRBD2 (6 bases each). V was cut by 1 base and J by 4 bases, with 13 bases left in between. CDR3 length: 15 amino acids. CDR1 is DFQATT, CDR2 SNEGSKA, per germline (reference sequence). The CDR3 sequence: CSARGGAGITGELFF. The CDR3 nucleotides read TGCAGTGCTAGAGGGGGGGCAGGTATCACCGGGGAGCTGTTTTTT.

CDR3 region: CAISAGWGQGASYEQYF. In DNA form, the CDR3 reads TGTGCCATCAGTGCGGGGTGGGGACAGGGAGCCTCCTACGAGCAGTACTTC. The chain has TRBV10-3 and TRBJ2-7, with 9 bases identical to TRBD1. Per the germline V gene, CDR1 is ENHRY and CDR2 is SYGVKD. This CDR3 has 17 amino acids. V lost 4 bases to trimming and J lost 0 bases; unmatched junction nucleotides: 10.

This clonotype was seen only a few times. The junction and the germline gene differ at one end; a read error may be behind it. V is TRBV5-6 and J is TRBJ2-7, with 7 bases fitting TRBD1. The CDR3 spans 13 residues. Germline V gives CDR1 SGHDT, CDR2 YYEEEE. This chain's CDR3 is CASSLGTGVGWHF. CDR3 nucleotides: TGTGCCAGCAGCTTGGGGACAGGCGTGGGTTGGCACTTC.

This rearrangement joins TRBV11-2 to TRBJ2-1; 7 bases match TRBD2. The V gene end was trimmed by 5 bases and the J gene end by 6 bases; junction bases not matched to a gene: 7. This CDR3 is 14 amino acids long. Germline CDR1 reads SGHAT; CDR2 reads FQNNGV. The CDR3 DNA reads as TGTGCCAGCAGCCGGACTAGAACACTCAATGAGCAGTTCTTC. It translates to CASSRTRTLNEQFF.

For the CDR3, the DNA is TGTGCCAGCAGCGGGCGGTACACTGAAGCTTTCTTT. It codes for CASSGRYTEAFF. The chain recombines TRBV6-5 with TRBJ1-1; no definite D call. The CDR3 runs to 12 residues. V shed 6 bases and J shed 3 bases, with 8 bases lying between them. Germline CDR1 reads MNHEY; CDR2 reads SVGAGI.

On this clonotype: A read error may account for a junction end that differs from germline. J is TRBJ2-1 and V is TRBV12-3 or TRBV12-4, with 10 bases fitting TRBD1. The length of the CDR3 is 16 residues. The CDR3 DNA is TGTACCAGCAGTTCAAAGGACAGGGGGAACTACAATGAGCAGTTCTTC. It specifies CTSSSKDRGNYNEQFF.